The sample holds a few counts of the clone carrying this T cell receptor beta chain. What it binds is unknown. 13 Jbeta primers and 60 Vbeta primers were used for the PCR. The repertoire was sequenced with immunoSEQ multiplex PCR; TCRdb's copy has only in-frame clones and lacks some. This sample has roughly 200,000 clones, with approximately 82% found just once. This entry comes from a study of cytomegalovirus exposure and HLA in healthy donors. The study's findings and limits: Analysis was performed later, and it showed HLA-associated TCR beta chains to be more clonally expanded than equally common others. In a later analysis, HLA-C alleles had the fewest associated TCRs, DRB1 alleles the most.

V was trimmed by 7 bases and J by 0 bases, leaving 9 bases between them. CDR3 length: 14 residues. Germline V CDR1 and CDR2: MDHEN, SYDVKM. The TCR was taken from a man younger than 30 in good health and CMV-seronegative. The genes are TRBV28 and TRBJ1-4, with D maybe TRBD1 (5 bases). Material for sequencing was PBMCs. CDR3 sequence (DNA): TGTGCCAGCATGACAGCTGCAACTAATGAAAAACTGTTTTTT. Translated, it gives CASMTAATNEKLFF. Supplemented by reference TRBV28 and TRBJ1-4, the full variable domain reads DVKVTQSSRYLVKRTGEKVFLECVQDMDHENMFWYRQDPGLGLRLIYFSYDVKMKEKGDIPEGYSVSREKKERFSLILESASTNQTSMYLCASMTAATNEKLFFGSGTQLSVL.